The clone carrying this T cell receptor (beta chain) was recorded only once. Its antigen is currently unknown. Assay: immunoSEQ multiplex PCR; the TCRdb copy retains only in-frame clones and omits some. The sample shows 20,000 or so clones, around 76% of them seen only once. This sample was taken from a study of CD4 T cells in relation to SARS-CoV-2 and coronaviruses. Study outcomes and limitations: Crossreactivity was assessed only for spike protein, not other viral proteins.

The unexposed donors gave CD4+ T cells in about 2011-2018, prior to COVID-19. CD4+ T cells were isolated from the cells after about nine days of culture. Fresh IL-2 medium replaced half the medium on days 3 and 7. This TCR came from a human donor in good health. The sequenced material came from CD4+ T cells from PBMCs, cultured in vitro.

The CDR3 DNA reads as TGTGCCTGGAGGATGGCGAATTCACCCCTCCACTTT. Translating it yields CAWRMANSPLHF. V usage is TRBV30 and J usage is TRBJ1-6; D ambiguous. CDR3 length: 12 residues. CDR1 GTSNPN and CDR2 SVGIG come from the germline V gene (reference sequence). The V end lost 3 bases, the J end lost 7 bases, and 7 bases lay between the germline ends.